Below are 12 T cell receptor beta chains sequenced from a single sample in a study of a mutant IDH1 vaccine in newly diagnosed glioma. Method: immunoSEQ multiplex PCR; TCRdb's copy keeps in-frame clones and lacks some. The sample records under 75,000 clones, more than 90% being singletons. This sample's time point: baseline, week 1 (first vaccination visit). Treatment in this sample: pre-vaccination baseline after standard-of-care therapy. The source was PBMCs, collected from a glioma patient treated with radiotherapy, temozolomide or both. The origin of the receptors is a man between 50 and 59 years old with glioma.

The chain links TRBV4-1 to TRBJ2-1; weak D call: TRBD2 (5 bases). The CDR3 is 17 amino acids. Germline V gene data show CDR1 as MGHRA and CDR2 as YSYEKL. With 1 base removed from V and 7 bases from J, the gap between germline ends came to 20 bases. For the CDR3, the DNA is TGCGCCAGCAGCCAAGGGGCCGGTCATCGGGGTTATAATGAGCAGTTCTTC. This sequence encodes CASSQGAGHRGYNEQFF.

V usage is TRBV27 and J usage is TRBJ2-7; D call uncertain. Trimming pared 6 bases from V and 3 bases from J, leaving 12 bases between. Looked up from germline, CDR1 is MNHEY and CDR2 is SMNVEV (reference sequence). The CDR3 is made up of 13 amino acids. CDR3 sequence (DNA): TGTGCCAGCAGGACCGGACGGAGCTACGAGCAGTACTTC. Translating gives CASRTGRSYEQYF.

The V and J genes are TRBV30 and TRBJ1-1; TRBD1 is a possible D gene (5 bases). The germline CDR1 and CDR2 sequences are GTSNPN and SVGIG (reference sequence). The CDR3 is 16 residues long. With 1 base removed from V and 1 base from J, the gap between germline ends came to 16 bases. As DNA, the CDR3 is TGTGCCTGGAGTGGGAGGCCGGGGCAGACGAACACTGAAGCTTTCTTT. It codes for CAWSGRPGQTNTEAFF.

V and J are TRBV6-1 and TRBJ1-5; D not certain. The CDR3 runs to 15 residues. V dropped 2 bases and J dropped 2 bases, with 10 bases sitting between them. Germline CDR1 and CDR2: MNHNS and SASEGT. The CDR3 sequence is CASSELTVGNQPQHF. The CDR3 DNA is TGTGCCAGCAGTGAACTCACGGTGGGCAATCAGCCCCAGCATTTT.

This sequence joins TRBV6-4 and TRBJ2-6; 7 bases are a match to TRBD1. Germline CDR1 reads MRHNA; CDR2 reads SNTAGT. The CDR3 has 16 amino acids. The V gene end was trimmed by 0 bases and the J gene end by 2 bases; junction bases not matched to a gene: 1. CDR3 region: CASSDSGGAGANVLTF. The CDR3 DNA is TGTGCCAGCAGTGACTCAGGGGGCGCTGGGGCCAACGTCCTGACTTTC.

The CDR3 region has the DNA TGCGCCAGCAGTCTGACTAGCGGGCCCGTGGCCCAGTACTTC. Translated: CASSLTSGPVAQYF. V and J are TRBV5-1 and TRBJ2-5, with 10 nucleotides matching TRBD2. The J segment lost 9 bases and the V segment lost 5 bases, leaving 10 bases of the junction unmatched. Looked up from germline, CDR1 is SGHRS and CDR2 is YFSETQ. CDR3 length: 14 residues.

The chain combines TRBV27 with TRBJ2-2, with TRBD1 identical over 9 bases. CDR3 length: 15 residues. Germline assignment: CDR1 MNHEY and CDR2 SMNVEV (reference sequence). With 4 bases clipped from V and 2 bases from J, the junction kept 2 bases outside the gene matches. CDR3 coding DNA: TGTGCCAGCAGTTGGACAGGGGAAAACACCGGGGAGCTGTTTTTT. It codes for CASSWTGENTGELFF.

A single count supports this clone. The CDR3, as DNA: TGTGCCAGCAGTCCGCGGACTAGCGGGGCCGCCGAGCAGTACTTC. This encodes CASSPRTSGAAEQYF. The genes are TRBV6-6 and TRBJ2-7; the match to TRBD2 covers 12 bases. CDR1 MNHNY and CDR2 SVGAGI come from the germline V gene (reference sequence). Germline trimming cut 5 bases from V and 6 bases from J; bases unmatched to any gene: 8. This CDR3 is 15 amino acids long.

The CDR3 DNA reads TGTGCCAGCAAGGTTTCGGGCAAAAACATTCAGTACTTC. Its translation: CASKVSGKNIQYF. The chain recombines TRBV27 with TRBJ2-4; D is ambiguous. V dropped 7 bases and J dropped 3 bases, with 10 bases sitting between them. Germline V gives CDR1 MNHEY, CDR2 SMNVEV (reference sequence). This CDR3 region has 13 residues.

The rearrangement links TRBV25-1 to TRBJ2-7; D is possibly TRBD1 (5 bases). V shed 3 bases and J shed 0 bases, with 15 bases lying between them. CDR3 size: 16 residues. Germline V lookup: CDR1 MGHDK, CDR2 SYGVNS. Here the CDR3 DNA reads TGTGCCAGCAGTGACTCCAGGGTTCCCAACTCCTACGAGCAGTACTTC. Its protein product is CASSDSRVPNSYEQYF.

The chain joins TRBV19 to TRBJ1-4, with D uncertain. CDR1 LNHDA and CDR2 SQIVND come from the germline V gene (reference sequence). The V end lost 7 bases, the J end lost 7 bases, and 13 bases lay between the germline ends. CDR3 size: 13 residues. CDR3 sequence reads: CASTRGGVEKLFF. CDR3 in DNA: TGTGCCAGTACCCGGGGTGGCGTTGAAAAACTGTTTTTT.

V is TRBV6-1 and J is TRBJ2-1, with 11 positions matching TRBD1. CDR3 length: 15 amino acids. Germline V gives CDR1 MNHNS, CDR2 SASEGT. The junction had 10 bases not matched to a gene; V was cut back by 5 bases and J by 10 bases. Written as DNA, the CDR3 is TGTGCCAGCAGTTGGACAGGGGGCTCAGGATGGGAGCAGTTCTTC. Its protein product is CASSWTGGSGWEQFF.